A single sample gave rise to the 9 T cell receptor beta chains below, sequenced in a study of T cell repertoires in cytomegalovirus infection. No antigen has been assigned to these receptors. One entry per CDR3 protein, called by TCRdb with MiXCR from the reads. The sample consists of hundreds of thousands of distinct CDR3 sequences, around 30% of them appearing once. The material sequenced was cultured PBMCs, taken from culture after CMV antigen stimulation. The receptors come from a human donor in good health (CMV status not recorded). Some clones in this sample may be carry-over from other donors' samples.

This clonotype appeared a few times. The chain combines TRBV12-3 or TRBV12-4 with TRBJ1-1, with D perhaps matching TRBD1 (5 bases). V dropped 5 bases and J dropped 1 base, with 14 bases sitting between them. CDR3 size: 15 residues. The CDR3 here is CASSTSRVKNTEAFF. DNA for the CDR3: TGTGCCAGCAGTACATCCAGGGTCAAGAACACTGAAGCTTTCTTT.

The table lists this clonotype with a few counts. The J gene is TRBJ2-3, the V gene TRBV2, with 16 bases identical to TRBD2. There are 14 residues in the CDR3. Germline V lookup: CDR1 SNHLY, CDR2 FYNNEI. Trimming at V came to 8 bases and at J to 4 bases, leaving 0 bases not matched to a gene. The CDR3 loop reads CASGTSGRADTQYF. CDR3 nucleotides: TGTGCCAGCGGGACTAGCGGGAGGGCAGATACGCAGTATTTT.

This clonotype has only a few counts. The V call is TRBV4-3, the J call TRBJ1-2; tentative D call: TRBD1 (6 bases). V was trimmed by 0 bases and J by 6 bases, leaving 17 bases between them. The CDR3 sequence is 16 residues long. The germline gives CDR1 LGHNA, CDR2 YSLEER. The CDR3 coding sequence is TGCGCCAGCAGCCAAGATTCCGACAGGAGAAATAATGGCTACACCTTC. This sequence encodes CASSQDSDRRNNGYTF.

This clonotype was seen a handful of times. The chain carries TRBV2 and TRBJ2-5; weak D call: TRBD1 (7 bases). V lost 2 bases and J lost 5, with 15 bases in between. This CDR3 is 15 amino acids long. Germline values: CDR1 SNHLY, CDR2 FYNNEI. The DNA for the CDR3 is TGTGCCAGCAGTGAAATCGGAGGGGGCTGGGAGACCCAGTACTTC. This translates into CASSEIGGGWETQYF.

This clonotype appeared a single time. This may come from a read error, since a much larger clone is one base off. The CDR3 end shows no conserved phenylalanine or tryptophan, and so a read error is likely. CDR3 amino acids: CASSSGLAVGNEQFL. DNA of the CDR3: TGTGCCAGCAGCTCGGGACTAGCCGTCGGGAATGAGCAGTTCTTA. This sequence joins TRBV7-2 and TRBJ2-1; the match to TRBD2 covers 9 bases. The CDR3 has 15 amino acids. Germline CDR1 and CDR2: SGHTA and FQGNSA. V shed 4 bases, J shed 7 bases, and the junction held 8 bases outside the gene matches.

V usage is TRBV7-2 and J usage is TRBJ2-5, with 10 bases aligning to TRBD2. Trimming took 5 bases from V and 5 from J; bases not matched to a gene: 11. Germline lookup yields CDR1 SGHTA and CDR2 FQGNSA. CDR3 length equals 16 residues. The CDR3 loop reads CASSPRKLAGLETQYF. The CDR3 DNA reads as TGTGCCAGCAGCCCCCGAAAACTAGCGGGGTTGGAGACCCAGTACTTC. The complete variable domain, with remaining parts taken from reference TRBV7-2 and TRBJ2-5, reads GAGVSQSPSNKVTEKGKDVELRCDPISGHTALYWYRQSLGQGLEFLIYFQGNSAPDKSGLPSDRFSAERTGGSVSTLTIQRTQQEDSAVYLCASSPRKLAGLETQYFGPGTRLLVL.

The chain uses TRBV7-9 and TRBJ2-7; D gene unclear. The germline gives CDR1 SEHNR, CDR2 FQNEAQ (reference sequence). The germline V and J ends were trimmed by 2 bases and 2 bases, with 13 bases remaining between them. The CDR3 loop spans 15 amino acids. The CDR3 DNA follows: TGTGCCAGCAGCTTACACCGAGACGGGCCCTACGAGCAGTACTTC. Translation gives CASSLHRDGPYEQYF.

This clonotype has a count of ten or more. This chain uses TRBV7-2 with TRBJ2-1, with 8 bases fitting TRBD2. V shed 3 bases, J shed 7 bases, and the junction held 11 bases outside the gene matches. The germline CDR1 and CDR2 sequences are SGHTA and FQGNSA. The CDR3 covers 16 residues. For the CDR3, the DNA is TGTGCCAGCAGCTTTTGGGGGACCGCGGGAGGAAATGAGCAGTTCTTC. It translates to CASSFWGTAGGNEQFF.

For the CDR3, the DNA is TGTGCCAGCAGCCTCGGCTACTCCAGCTCCTACGAGCAGTACTTC. Amino acid sequence: CASSLGYSSSYEQYF. This chain uses TRBV4-2 with TRBJ2-7; D remains ambiguous. The CDR3 contains 15 residues. V shed 4 bases and J shed 0 bases, with 13 bases lying between them. The germline V gene encodes CDR1 LGHNA and CDR2 YNFKEQ.